This T cell receptor (beta chain) was recovered during a study of blood T cell repertoires in COVID-19. Study in general: Sample material is recorded as cDNA or gDNA derived from T cells, B-cell-depleted T cells, or PBMCs.

In germline, CDR1 is SGHRS, CDR2 YFSETQ. The V segment lost 7 bases and the J segment 4 bases; nucleotides outside the gene matches: 11. The CDR3 runs 15 residues. The repertoire was sequenced with immunoSEQ multiplex PCR; TCRdb's copy has only in-frame clones and lacks some. This sample has about 98,000 clones, with around nine tenths found just once. Sequenced: peripheral blood. This chain links TRBV5-1 with TRBJ2-1, with 7 nucleotides matching TRBD1. The TCR comes from a man in his fifties with acute or convalescent COVID-19. The CDR3 here is CASQKQGTSYNEQFF. DNA for the CDR3: TGCGCCAGCCAGAAACAGGGGACATCTTACAATGAGCAGTTCTTC.